The 22 T cell receptor beta chains given below trace back to one sample, sequenced in a study of Graves' ophthalmopathy and Graves' hyperthyroidism. Transcripts of RNA were the source for amplifying TCR beta CDR3 regions. HTBI-primed first-round RT-PCR preceded second-round multiplex PCR. TCRdb analysed the multiplex PCR reads with MiXCR anew, one entry per CDR3 protein. Here the sample spans some 160,000 distinct CDR3 sequences, around 40% being singletons. The specimen sequenced was peripheral blood. The receptors here all came from a man younger than 45 with Graves' ophthalmopathy.

The chain recombines TRBV19 with TRBJ1-5; 7 nucleotides line up with TRBD1. Looked up from germline, CDR1 is LNHDA and CDR2 is SQIVND (reference sequence). V shed 4 bases, J shed 4 bases, and the junction held 7 bases outside the gene matches. The CDR3 sequence is 15 residues long. The CDR3 nucleotides read TGTGCCAGTAGTACCCAGGGGGTACCAAATCAGCCCCAGCATTTT. It specifies CASSTQGVPNQPQHF.

The chain carries TRBV4-1 and TRBJ2-5; D is possibly TRBD2 (8 bases). The V gene's germline CDR1 is MGHRA and CDR2 YSYEKL. The CDR3 length is 13 residues. The V end was cut by 8 bases, the J end by 3 bases, with 13 bases between. CDR3 loop: CASRQGLEETQYF. The CDR3 DNA reads as TGCGCCAGCCGACAGGGACTAGAAGAGACCCAGTACTTC.

This clonotype was observed many times. The chain couples TRBV6-2 or TRBV6-3 to TRBJ2-5, with a tentative D call TRBD1 (6 bases). V was shortened by 6 bases and J by 5 bases, with 22 bases between the two germline ends. Germline CDR1 MNHEY, CDR2 SVGEGT. The CDR3 covers 16 residues. In DNA, the CDR3 is TGTGCCAGCAGAGCCCCTGGACAGAAGCAAATTGAGACCCAGTACTTC. Translated: CASRAPGQKQIETQYF.

The genes are TRBV28 and TRBJ1-2; D might be TRBD1 (6 bases). Trimming stripped 10 bases from V and 0 bases from J, with 15 bases between. CDR3 length: 14 residues. Germline V CDR1 and CDR2: MDHEN, SYDVKM. CDR3 nucleotide sequence: TGTGCCACCCAACAGGGATTATCTAACTATGGCTACACCTTC. Translating gives CATQQGLSNYGYTF.

This clonotype is a singleton in its sample. The V and J genes are TRBV6-2 or TRBV6-3 and TRBJ1-2; 7 bases align to TRBD1. CDR3 length: 12 residues. Germline assignment: CDR1 MNHEY and CDR2 SVGEGT. Germline trimming cut 6 bases from V and 7 bases from J; bases unmatched to any gene: 5. DNA for the CDR3: TGTGCCAGCAGATACAGGGGATCTGGCTACACCTTC. Translation gives CASRYRGSGYTF.

The chain has TRBV4-1 and TRBJ2-5; D remains ambiguous. The ends were cut back, 6 bases at V and 0 bases at J, with 23 bases in the middle. There are 18 residues in the CDR3. Germline CDR1 reads MGHRA; CDR2 reads YSYEKL. The CDR3: CASSLTLLSQRYQETQYF. The CDR3 DNA reads as TGCGCCAGCAGTCTTACCCTTTTGTCCCAACGGTACCAAGAGACCCAGTACTTC.

This chain joins TRBV20-1 and TRBJ1-5, with 7 positions matching TRBD1. Trimming took 6 bases from V and 8 from J; bases not matched to a gene: 1. Per the germline V gene, CDR1 is DFQATT and CDR2 is SNEGSKA (reference sequence). The CDR3 length is 10 residues. The CDR3, as DNA: TGCAGTGCAGGGGGCAAGCCCCAGCATTTT. It yields the protein CSAGGKPQHF.

The chain is built from TRBV6-2 or TRBV6-3 and TRBJ2-7; the match to TRBD1 covers 9 bases. Germline-derived CDR1 and CDR2 are MNHEY and SVGEGT. The CDR3 contains 14 residues. J gave up 1 base and V 7 bases, and 5 bases lay outside the gene matches. The CDR3 DNA reads as TGTGCCAGCACGACGACAGGGGGTTCCTACGAGCAGTACTTC. It encodes CASTTTGGSYEQYF.

The genes are TRBV6-1 and TRBJ1-1; 7 bases match TRBD1. Germline-derived CDR1 and CDR2 are MNHNS and SASEGT. V lost 7 bases, J lost 5 bases, and 10 bases stayed unmatched. This CDR3 contains 14 residues. The CDR3 protein is CASTMGTAETEAFF. The CDR3 DNA sequence: TGTGCCAGCACCATGGGGACAGCGGAAACTGAAGCTTTCTTT.

This clonotype was counted many times. The CDR3 DNA sequence: TGTGCCAGCAGTTTGCCCCCTTCCTACGAGCAGTACTTC. It codes for CASSLPPSYEQYF. V is TRBV28 and J is TRBJ2-7; D unresolved. V was shortened by 3 bases and J by 1 base, with 7 bases between the two germline ends. Germline CDR1 reads MDHEN; CDR2 reads SYDVKM. The CDR3 length is 13 residues.

This clonotype was counted many times. The gene calls are TRBV4-1 and TRBJ1-1, with a weak D call TRBD1 (5 bases). V was shortened by 4 bases and J by 2 bases, with 11 bases between the two germline ends. Per germline, CDR1 MGHRA and CDR2 YSYEKL. The CDR3 loop spans 14 amino acids. The CDR3 loop is CASSPSGHNTEAFF. DNA of the CDR3: TGCGCCAGCAGCCCATCAGGGCATAACACTGAAGCTTTCTTT.

This clonotype has ten or more counts. The chain links TRBV6-2 or TRBV6-3 to TRBJ2-7; unclear D gene. Per germline, CDR1 MNHEY and CDR2 SVGEGT. The CDR3 totals 12 residues. The V and J ends lost 6 bases and 3 bases respectively, with 9 bases between them. This CDR3 reads CASRSRYYEQYF. DNA of the CDR3: TGTGCCAGCAGATCACGGTACTACGAGCAGTACTTC.

This chain joins TRBV6-5 and TRBJ2-4, with a weak D call TRBD2 (6 bases). The germline CDR1 and CDR2 sequences are MNHEY and SVGAGI. Trimming removed 0 bases from V and 9 bases from J, with 15 bases in between. This CDR3 has 15 amino acids. CDR3: CASSYSAQGLTIQYF. The CDR3 DNA reads TGTGCCAGCAGTTACTCCGCTCAGGGACTCACCATTCAGTACTTC.

This clonotype was seen repeatedly, ten times or more. The chain is built from TRBV12-3 or TRBV12-4 and TRBJ2-5; D might be TRBD2 (5 bases). The CDR3 length is 15 residues. With 6 bases removed from V and 5 bases from J, the gap between germline ends came to 19 bases. CDR3 sequence reads: CASSPPPPSGETQYF. The CDR3 DNA sequence: TGTGCCAGCAGCCCCCCCCCGCCCTCGGGGGAGACCCAGTACTTC.

Ten or more counts support this clonotype. V gene TRBV20-1 combines with J gene TRBJ2-5, with 8 bases fitting TRBD1. The CDR3 length is 14 residues. Germline trimming cut 4 bases from V and 4 bases from J; bases unmatched to any gene: 8. Germline-derived CDR1 and CDR2 are DFQATT and SNEGSKA (reference sequence). CDR3 residues: CSAIEDRGRETQYF. The CDR3 region has the DNA TGCAGTGCTATAGAAGACAGGGGACGAGAGACCCAGTACTTC.

This clonotype was recorded at least ten times. V usage is TRBV5-1 and J usage is TRBJ1-1; possibly TRBD1 for D (5 bases). This CDR3 has 12 amino acids. Germline V gene sequence: CDR1 SGHRS, CDR2 YFSETQ. The V end lost 7 bases, the J end lost 4 bases, and 11 bases lay between the germline ends. CDR3 region: CASGREGTEAFF. DNA of the CDR3: TGCGCCAGCGGCAGGGAAGGCACTGAAGCTTTCTTT.

V is TRBV28 and J is TRBJ2-7; 11 bases are shared with TRBD2. V trimming: 5 bases; J trimming: 5 bases; junction bases outside the gene matches: 11. The germline gives CDR1 MDHEN, CDR2 SYDVKM. The CDR3 consists of 16 residues. The CDR3 protein is CASSVLLAGEHNEQYF. In DNA, the CDR3 is TGTGCCAGCAGTGTATTACTAGCGGGAGAACACAACGAGCAGTACTTC.

This clonotype was seen repeatedly, ten times or more. The chain couples TRBV29-1 to TRBJ2-7; 7 positions match TRBD2. The CDR3 is 12 residues long. The junction had 7 bases not matched to a gene; V was cut back by 5 bases and J by 6 bases. Germline lookup yields CDR1 SQVTM and CDR2 ANQGSEA. The CDR3 nucleotides are TGCAGCGTTACCCCTGGGGGGGGCGAGCAGTACTTC. It translates to CSVTPGGGEQYF.

This clonotype was detected many times. The rearrangement links TRBV4-1 to TRBJ2-2, with 13 bases that match TRBD2. Germline values: CDR1 MGHRA, CDR2 YSYEKL. This CDR3 is 18 amino acids long. The trim removed 2 bases at V and 7 bases at J, leaving 10 bases unmatched. CDR3 in DNA: TGCGCCAGCAGCCAACTTCCGGGACTAGCGGGATCTGGCGGGGAGCTGTTTTTT. This encodes CASSQLPGLAGSGGELFF.

The gene calls are TRBV4-2 and TRBJ1-1; tentative D call: TRBD1 (5 bases). Germline V CDR1 and CDR2: LGHNA, YNFKEQ. CDR3 length: 16 residues. V lost 1 base and J 3 bases, leaving 15 bases between the germline ends. CDR3 DNA: TGTGCCAGCAGCCAAGGTGGGGCCGGGATGGACACTGAAGCTTTCTTT. Protein: CASSQGGAGMDTEAFF.

V is TRBV20-1 and J is TRBJ2-7, with D possibly matching TRBD2 (5 bases). The germline V gene encodes CDR1 DFQATT and CDR2 SNEGSKA (reference sequence). Trimming stripped 0 bases from V and 6 bases from J, with 15 bases between. This CDR3 spans 14 amino acids. The CDR3 reads CSARDLVGGGEQYF. The CDR3 region has the DNA TGCAGTGCTAGAGATCTTGTGGGCGGAGGCGAGCAGTACTTC.

The table lists this clonotype with a count of one. The rearrangement uses TRBV5-1 and TRBJ2-7; D is unresolved. Trimming stripped 0 bases from V and 0 bases from J, with 7 bases between. Germline CDR1 SGHRS, CDR2 YFSETQ. This CDR3 contains 14 residues. The CDR3 region has the DNA TGCGCCAGCAGCTTGGCCACACACTCCTACGAGCAGTACTTC. This gives the protein CASSLATHSYEQYF.